One and the same sample provided the 21 T cell receptor beta chains below, sequenced in a study of shared clonotypes between healthy human individuals. This table comes from immunoSEQ multiplex PCR, and its TCRdb copy is limited to in-frame clones, with some not included. The sample lists around 1.4 million clones; approximately 98.5% were seen once. Source material: naive CD4+ T cells sorted from blood. Subset given: CD45RA+ positively selected. The receptor set was obtained from a man in his thirties or forties in good health.

This clone was counted a few times. The J gene is TRBJ2-7, the V gene TRBV9, with 9 nucleotides matching TRBD2. CDR1 is SGDLS, CDR2 YYNGEE, per germline. The CDR3 has 16 residues. V lost 0 bases and J lost 0; bases outside the gene matches: 4. CDR3 sequence reads: CASSVGAGGPSYEQYF. Written as DNA, the CDR3 is TGTGCCAGCAGCGTAGGAGCGGGAGGTCCCTCCTACGAGCAGTACTTC. The full variable domain, rest sourced from reference TRBV9 and TRBJ2-7, is DSGVTQTPKHLITATGQRVTLRCSPRSGDLSVYWYQQSLDQGLQFLIQYYNGEERAKGNILERFSAQQFPDLHSELNLSSLELGDSALYFCASSVGAGGPSYEQYFGPGTRLTVT.

This chain joins TRBV20-1 and TRBJ1-2; D is ambiguous. CDR3 size: 11 residues. Germline CDR1 is DFQATT and CDR2 is SNEGSKA (reference sequence). Trimming removed 6 bases at V and 6 bases at J, with 11 bases between. CDR3 bases: TGCAGTGCCTACGGGAAAGATGGCTACACCTTC. Protein sequence: CSAYGKDGYTF.

V and J are TRBV5-1 and TRBJ2-5, with 9 nucleotides matching TRBD2. V shed 4 bases, J shed 2 bases, and the junction held 3 bases outside the gene matches. Germline V gene sequence: CDR1 SGHRS, CDR2 YFSETQ. This CDR3 is built from 14 residues. The CDR3, as DNA: TGCGCCAGCAGCGACACTAGCGGGCAAGAGACCCAGTACTTC. Residues: CASSDTSGQETQYF.

The chain joins TRBV11-2 to TRBJ2-7; 10 bases are a match to TRBD1. CDR3 size: 17 residues. V gave up 4 bases and J gave up 2 bases; unmatched junction bases: 11. Germline V gene lookup returns CDR1 SGHAT and CDR2 FQNNGV. The CDR3 sequence is CASSWTFRTGGTYEQYF. CDR3 nucleotides: TGTGCCAGCAGCTGGACCTTCCGGACAGGGGGTACCTACGAGCAGTACTTC.

This sequence joins TRBV5-1 and TRBJ2-1; D remains unclear. This CDR3 has 14 amino acids. The germline V and J ends were trimmed by 3 bases and 5 bases, with 12 bases remaining between them. Germline V gene data show CDR1 as SGHRS and CDR2 as YFSETQ. The CDR3 region is CASSYAPPNNEQFF. The DNA of the CDR3 is TGCGCCAGCAGCTATGCGCCCCCGAACAATGAGCAGTTCTTC.

V gene TRBV6-6 combines with J gene TRBJ1-5; D possibly corresponds to TRBD1 (5 bases). CDR1 MNHNY and CDR2 SVGAGI come from the germline V gene (reference sequence). There are 16 residues in the CDR3. Trimming took 5 bases from V and 4 from J, leaving 18 bases between them. The CDR3 loop reads CASSGARDRRNQPQHF. For the CDR3, the DNA is TGTGCCAGCAGTGGGGCCCGGGACCGCCGGAATCAGCCCCAGCATTTT.

V usage is TRBV5-1 and J usage is TRBJ2-5; 7 nucleotides line up with TRBD1. The V and J ends lost 0 bases and 2 bases, in that order; junction bases with no gene match: 7. The CDR3 consists of 16 residues. Germline values: CDR1 SGHRS, CDR2 YFSETQ. The CDR3 spells CASSLVGTEPQETQYF. The CDR3 DNA follows: TGCGCCAGCAGCTTGGTAGGGACAGAACCTCAAGAGACCCAGTACTTC.

This clone was picked up one time. This sequence joins TRBV7-2 and TRBJ1-2; D uncertain. The V end was cut by 0 bases, the J end by 4 bases, with 15 bases between. Per the germline V gene, CDR1 is SGHTA and CDR2 is FQGNSA. The CDR3 runs 16 residues. The CDR3 sequence is CASSLAFGEAGYGYTF. The CDR3 region has the DNA TGTGCCAGCAGCTTAGCGTTCGGGGAGGCAGGCTATGGCTACACCTTC.

A single count supports this clone. The chain couples TRBV7-2 to TRBJ2-1; D might be TRBD1 or TRBD2, each matching 5 bases. Germline V gives CDR1 SGHTA, CDR2 FQGNSA. The germline V and J ends were trimmed by 3 bases and 15 bases, with 18 bases remaining between them. There are 13 residues in the CDR3. The CDR3 region is CASSLDQARGTFF. DNA of the CDR3: TGTGCCAGCAGCTTGGATCAAGCTAGAGGGACGTTCTTC.

This chain connects TRBV30 to TRBJ2-5; 11 bases line up with TRBD2. The V gene's germline CDR1 is GTSNPN and CDR2 SVGIG (reference sequence). V shed 1 base and J 3 bases; nucleotides not matched to a gene: 7. The CDR3 is 16 residues long. In DNA, the CDR3 is TGTGCCTGGAGTGCTCCTAGCGGGAGGAGGGAAGAGACCCAGTACTTC. Translated: CAWSAPSGRREETQYF.

The chain links TRBV27 to TRBJ2-7; possibly TRBD2 for D (6 bases). The germline V and J ends were trimmed by 1 base and 3 bases, with 10 bases remaining between them. The CDR3 extends over 14 amino acids. Per the germline V gene, CDR1 is MNHEY and CDR2 is SMNVEV (reference sequence). The CDR3 DNA follows: TGTGCCAGCAGTTTATACGGGAGCATCTACGAGCAGTACTTC. Translated: CASSLYGSIYEQYF.

This rearrangement joins TRBV2 to TRBJ1-4; no clear D. The CDR3 extends over 13 amino acids. Trimming removed 3 bases from V and 8 bases from J, with 10 bases in between. The germline gives CDR1 SNHLY, CDR2 FYNNEI. The CDR3 nucleotides read TGTGCCAGCAGTGATCTTCGCGGGGAAAAACTGTTTTTT. The encoded protein is CASSDLRGEKLFF. Full variable domain (missing parts from reference TRBV2 and TRBJ1-4): EPEVTQTPSHQVTQMGQEVILRCVPISNHLYFYWYRQILGQKVEFLVSFYNNEISEKSEIFDDQFSVERPDGSNFTLKIRSTKLEDSAMYFCASSDLRGEKLFFGSGTQLSVL.

V is TRBV6-6 and J is TRBJ1-4; D is unresolved. The germline V gene has CDR1 MNHNY and CDR2 SVGAGI (reference sequence). The CDR3 runs 14 residues. Deletions cut 6 bases from V and 0 bases from J, with 8 bases between. The CDR3 bases are TGTGCCAGCAGATACACCCCAACTAATGAAAAACTGTTTTTT. Protein: CASRYTPTNEKLFF.

This rearrangement joins TRBV6-5 to TRBJ1-5; TRBD1 aligns across 8 bases. The CDR3 has 14 amino acids. Germline V gene sequence: CDR1 MNHEY, CDR2 SVGAGI. The J segment lost 5 bases and the V segment lost 9 bases, leaving 9 bases of the junction unmatched. CDR3 bases: TGTGCCAGTACTCCGGGACAGGCCTATCAGCCCCAGCATTTT. This sequence encodes CASTPGQAYQPQHF.

J is TRBJ2-3 and V is TRBV5-1, with 11 bases aligning to TRBD2. Germline V lookup: CDR1 SGHRS, CDR2 YFSETQ. V trimming: 4 bases; J trimming: 5 bases; junction bases outside the gene matches: 15. The CDR3 consists of 18 residues. The CDR3 is CASSRWGTSGSQKDTQYF. The CDR3 DNA follows: TGCGCCAGCAGCCGGTGGGGTACTAGCGGGAGTCAAAAAGATACGCAGTATTTT.

V usage is TRBV5-1 and J usage is TRBJ2-7; TRBD2 agrees at 8 bases. J gave up 3 bases and V 5 bases, and 13 bases lay outside the gene matches. The CDR3 is made up of 16 amino acids. From germline, CDR1 is SGHRS and CDR2 YFSETQ. As DNA, the CDR3 is TGCGCCAGCAGTTCCACCGGGACTAGGATCTACTACGAGCAGTACTTC. This gives the protein CASSSTGTRIYYEQYF.

In the case of this clone: The identical CDR3 is also encoded by other nucleotide sequences in the sample. The chain recombines TRBV5-6 with TRBJ2-7; 9 bases map to TRBD1. J was trimmed by 4 bases and V by 5 bases; bases with no gene match: 4. The CDR3 is made up of 13 amino acids. Germline assignment: CDR1 SGHDT and CDR2 YYEEEE. The CDR3 DNA reads as TGTGCCAGCAGAAGGACAGGGGTTTACGAGCAGTACTTC. Amino acid sequence: CASRRTGVYEQYF.

The V and J genes are TRBV19 and TRBJ1-5, with 8 bases that match TRBD1. J was trimmed by 3 bases and V by 3 bases; bases with no gene match: 10. The CDR3 runs 17 residues. Germline lookup yields CDR1 LNHDA and CDR2 SQIVND (reference sequence). As DNA, the CDR3 is TGTGCCAGTAGTATCGCTGGGACAGGACTACACAATCAGCCCCAGCATTTT. This translates into CASSIAGTGLHNQPQHF.

The chain uses TRBV7-2 and TRBJ2-7; 7 nucleotides agree with TRBD2. After removal of 3 bases from V and 0 bases from J, the junction contained 2 bases not matched to a gene. Germline CDR1 reads SGHTA; CDR2 reads FQGNSA. The CDR3 loop spans 14 amino acids. The CDR3 region is CASSLSSGSYEQYF. CDR3 bases: TGTGCCAGCAGCTTGTCTAGCGGCTCCTACGAGCAGTACTTC. Using reference TRBV7-2 and TRBJ2-7 for the parts outside the CDR3, the full variable domain is GAGVSQSPSNKVTEKGKDVELRCDPISGHTALYWYRQSLGQGLEFLIYFQGNSAPDKSGLPSDRFSAERTGGSVSTLTIQRTQQEDSAVYLCASSLSSGSYEQYFGPGTRLTVT.

Worth noting for this clone: Other nucleotide sequences from this sample produce the same CDR3. The chain has TRBV29-1 and TRBJ2-2; either TRBD1 or TRBD2 may supply D (5 bases each). The germline CDR1 and CDR2 sequences are SQVTM and ANQGSEA. The CDR3 is 14 residues long. Trimming removed 4 bases from V and 0 bases from J, with 9 bases in between. For the CDR3, the DNA is TGCAGCGTTGCCGGGACGGCGAACACCGGGGAGCTGTTTTTT. It encodes CSVAGTANTGELFF.

This chain uses TRBV29-1 with TRBJ2-5; D perhaps matches TRBD1 (6 bases). Trimming removed 3 bases from V and 2 bases from J, with 10 bases in between. The CDR3 is 13 residues long. Germline loops: CDR1 SQVTM, CDR2 ANQGSEA. The CDR3 is CSVEGQLQETQYF. DNA for the CDR3: TGCAGCGTTGAGGGACAACTACAAGAGACCCAGTACTTC.